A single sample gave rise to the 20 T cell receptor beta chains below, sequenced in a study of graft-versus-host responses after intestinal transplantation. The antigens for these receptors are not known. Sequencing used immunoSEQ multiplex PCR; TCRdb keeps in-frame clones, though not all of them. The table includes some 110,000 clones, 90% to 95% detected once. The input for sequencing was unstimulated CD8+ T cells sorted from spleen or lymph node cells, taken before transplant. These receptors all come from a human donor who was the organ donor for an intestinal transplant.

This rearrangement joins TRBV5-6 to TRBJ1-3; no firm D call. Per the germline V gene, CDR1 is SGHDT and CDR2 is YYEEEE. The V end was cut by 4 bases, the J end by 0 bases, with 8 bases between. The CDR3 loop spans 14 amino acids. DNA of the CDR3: TGTGCCAGCAGCCCTGGAGTCTCTGGAAACACCATATATTTT. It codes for CASSPGVSGNTIYF.

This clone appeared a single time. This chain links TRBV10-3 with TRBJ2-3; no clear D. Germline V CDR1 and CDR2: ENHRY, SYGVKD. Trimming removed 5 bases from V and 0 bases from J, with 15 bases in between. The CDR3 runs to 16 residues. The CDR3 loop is CAISQSSQDSTDTQYF. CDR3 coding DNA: TGTGCCATCAGTCAGAGTTCCCAGGATAGCACAGATACGCAGTATTTT.

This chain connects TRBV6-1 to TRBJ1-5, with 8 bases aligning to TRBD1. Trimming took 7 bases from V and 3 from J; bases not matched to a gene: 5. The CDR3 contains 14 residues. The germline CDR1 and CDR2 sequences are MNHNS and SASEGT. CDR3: CASKRTGINQPQHF. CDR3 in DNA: TGTGCCAGCAAGAGGACAGGGATCAATCAGCCCCAGCATTTT.

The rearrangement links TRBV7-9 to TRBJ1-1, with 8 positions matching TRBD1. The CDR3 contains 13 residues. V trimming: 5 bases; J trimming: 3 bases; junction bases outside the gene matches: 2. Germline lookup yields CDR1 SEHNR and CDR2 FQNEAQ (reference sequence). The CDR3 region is CASSLTGDTEAFF. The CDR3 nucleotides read TGTGCCAGCAGCCTGACAGGGGACACTGAAGCTTTCTTT.

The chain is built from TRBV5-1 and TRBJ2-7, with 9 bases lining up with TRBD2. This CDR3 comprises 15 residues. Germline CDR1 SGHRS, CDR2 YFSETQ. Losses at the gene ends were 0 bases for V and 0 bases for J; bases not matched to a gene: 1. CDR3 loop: CASSLGLADSYEQYF. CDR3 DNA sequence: TGCGCCAGCAGCTTGGGACTAGCGGACTCCTACGAGCAGTACTTC.

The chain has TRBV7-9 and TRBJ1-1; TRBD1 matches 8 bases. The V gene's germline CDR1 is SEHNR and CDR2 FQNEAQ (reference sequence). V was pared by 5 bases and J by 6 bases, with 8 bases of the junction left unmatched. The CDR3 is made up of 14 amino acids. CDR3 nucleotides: TGTGCCAGCAGCCCCGGACAGGGAGGCTCTGAAGCTTTCTTT. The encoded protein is CASSPGQGGSEAFF.

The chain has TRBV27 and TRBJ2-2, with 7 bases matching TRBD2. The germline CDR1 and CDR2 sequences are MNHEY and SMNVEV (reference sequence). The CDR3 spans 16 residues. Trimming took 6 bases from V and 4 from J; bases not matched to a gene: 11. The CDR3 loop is CASRRRKGGGTGELFF. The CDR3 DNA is TGTGCCAGCAGGAGGAGAAAGGGCGGGGGCACCGGGGAGCTGTTTTTT.

Written as DNA, the CDR3 is TGTGCCAGCAGTGAACCGAATATGATAAGAGAAAAACTGTTTTTT. This gives the protein CASSEPNMIREKLFF. The chain links TRBV6-1 to TRBJ1-4; D ambiguous. The CDR3 sequence is 15 residues long. V was cut by 2 bases and J by 8 bases, with 15 bases left in between. Germline lookup yields CDR1 MNHNS and CDR2 SASEGT.

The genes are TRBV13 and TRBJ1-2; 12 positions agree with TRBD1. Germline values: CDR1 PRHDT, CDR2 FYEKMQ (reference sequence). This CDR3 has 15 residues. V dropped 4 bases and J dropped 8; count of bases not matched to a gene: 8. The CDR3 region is CASSWGTGGAQGYTF. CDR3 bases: TGTGCCAGCAGCTGGGGGACAGGGGGCGCGCAGGGCTACACCTTC. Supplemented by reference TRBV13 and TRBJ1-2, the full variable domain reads AAGVIQSPRHLIKEKRETATLKCYPIPRHDTVYWYQQGPGQDPQFLISFYEKMQSDKGSIPDRFSAQQFSDYHSELNMSSLELGDSALYFCASSWGTGGAQGYTFGSGTRLTVV.

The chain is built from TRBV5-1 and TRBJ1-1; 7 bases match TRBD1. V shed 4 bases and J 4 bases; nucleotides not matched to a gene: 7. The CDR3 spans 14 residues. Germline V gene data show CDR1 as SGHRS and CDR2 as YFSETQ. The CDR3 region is CASSPDRAITEAFF. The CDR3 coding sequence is TGCGCCAGCAGCCCCGACAGGGCCATCACTGAAGCTTTCTTT.

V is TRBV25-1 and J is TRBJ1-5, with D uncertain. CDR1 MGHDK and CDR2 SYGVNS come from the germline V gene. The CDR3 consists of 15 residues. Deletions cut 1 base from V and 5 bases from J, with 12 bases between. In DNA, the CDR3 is TGTGCCAGCAGTGAATGGGCCAGCCCGCATCAGCCCCAGCATTTT. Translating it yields CASSEWASPHQPQHF.

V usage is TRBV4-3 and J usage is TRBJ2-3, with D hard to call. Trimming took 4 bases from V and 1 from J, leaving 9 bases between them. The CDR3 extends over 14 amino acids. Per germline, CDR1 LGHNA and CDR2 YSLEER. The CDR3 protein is CASSRSSGTDTQYF. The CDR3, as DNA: TGCGCCAGCAGCCGGTCCAGCGGCACAGATACGCAGTATTTT.

The DNA of the CDR3 is TGTGCCAGCAGTTTATCTGGGGGGGCGCTGGGCACAGATACGCAGTATTTT. Residues: CASSLSGGALGTDTQYF. The gene calls are TRBV27 and TRBJ2-3; tentative D call: TRBD2 (7 bases). The CDR3 is 17 amino acids. V was pared by 0 bases and J by 1 base, with 14 bases between. Germline loops: CDR1 MNHEY, CDR2 SMNVEV (reference sequence).

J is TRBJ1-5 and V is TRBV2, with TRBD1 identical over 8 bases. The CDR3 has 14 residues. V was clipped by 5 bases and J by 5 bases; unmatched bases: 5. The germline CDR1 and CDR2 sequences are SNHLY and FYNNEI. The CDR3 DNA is TGTGCCAGCAGTCTTGGACAGGGTTATCAGCCCCAGCATTTT. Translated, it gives CASSLGQGYQPQHF.

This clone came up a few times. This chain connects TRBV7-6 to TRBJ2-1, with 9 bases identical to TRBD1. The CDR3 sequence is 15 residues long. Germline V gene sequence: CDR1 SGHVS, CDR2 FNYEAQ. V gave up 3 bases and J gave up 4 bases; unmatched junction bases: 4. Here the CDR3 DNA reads TGTGCCAGCAGCTTCGGGGGGACAGGGTACAATGAGCAGTTCTTC. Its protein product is CASSFGGTGYNEQFF.

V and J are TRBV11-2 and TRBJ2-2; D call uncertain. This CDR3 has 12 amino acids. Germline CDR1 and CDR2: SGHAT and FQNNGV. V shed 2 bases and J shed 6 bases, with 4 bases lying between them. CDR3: CASSLWPGELFF. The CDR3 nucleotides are TGTGCCAGCAGCTTATGGCCCGGGGAGCTGTTTTTT.

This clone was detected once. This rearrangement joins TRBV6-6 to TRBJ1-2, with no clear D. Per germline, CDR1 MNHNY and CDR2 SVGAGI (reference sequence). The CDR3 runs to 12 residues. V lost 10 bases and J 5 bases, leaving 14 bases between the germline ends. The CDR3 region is CATTVAGYGYTF. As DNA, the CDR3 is TGTGCCACCACCGTTGCTGGGTATGGCTACACCTTC.

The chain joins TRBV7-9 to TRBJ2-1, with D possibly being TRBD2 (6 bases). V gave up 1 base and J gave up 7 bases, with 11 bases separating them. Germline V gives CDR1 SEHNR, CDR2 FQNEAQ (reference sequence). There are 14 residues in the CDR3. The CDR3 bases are TGTGCCAGCAGCTTAGTGGGGGGAAGGAATGAGCAGTTCTTC. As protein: CASSLVGGRNEQFF.

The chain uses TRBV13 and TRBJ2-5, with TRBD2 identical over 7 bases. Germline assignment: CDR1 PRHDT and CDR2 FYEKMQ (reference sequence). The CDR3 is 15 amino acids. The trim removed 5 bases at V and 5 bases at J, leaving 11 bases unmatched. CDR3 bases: TGTGCCAGCAGCCTACGCCGCGGTAGCGGGGAGACCCAGTACTTC. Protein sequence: CASSLRRGSGETQYF.

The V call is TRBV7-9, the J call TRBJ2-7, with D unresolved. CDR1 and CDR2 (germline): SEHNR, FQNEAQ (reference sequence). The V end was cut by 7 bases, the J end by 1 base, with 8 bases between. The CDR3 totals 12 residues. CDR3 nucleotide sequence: TGTGCCAGCACCCCCTCGTCCTACGAGCAGTACTTC. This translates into CASTPSSYEQYF.